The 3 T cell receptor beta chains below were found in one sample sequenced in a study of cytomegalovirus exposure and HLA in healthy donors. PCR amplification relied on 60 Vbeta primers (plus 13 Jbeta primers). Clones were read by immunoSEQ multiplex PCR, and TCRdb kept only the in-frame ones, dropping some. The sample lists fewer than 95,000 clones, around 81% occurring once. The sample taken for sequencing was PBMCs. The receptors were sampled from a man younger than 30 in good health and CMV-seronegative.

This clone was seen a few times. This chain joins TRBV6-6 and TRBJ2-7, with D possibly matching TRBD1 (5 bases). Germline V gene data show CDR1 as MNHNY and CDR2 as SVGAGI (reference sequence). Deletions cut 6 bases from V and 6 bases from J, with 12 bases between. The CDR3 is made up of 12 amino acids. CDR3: CASRIGEGEQYF. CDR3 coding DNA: TGTGCCAGCAGAATAGGGGAAGGCGAGCAGTACTTC.

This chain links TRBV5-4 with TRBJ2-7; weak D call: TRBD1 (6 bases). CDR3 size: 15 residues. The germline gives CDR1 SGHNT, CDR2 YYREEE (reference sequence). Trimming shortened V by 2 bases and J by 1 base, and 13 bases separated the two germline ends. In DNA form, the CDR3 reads TGTGCCAGCAGCTTTGCCCGGACAGATTCCTACGAGCAGTACTTC. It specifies CASSFARTDSYEQYF.

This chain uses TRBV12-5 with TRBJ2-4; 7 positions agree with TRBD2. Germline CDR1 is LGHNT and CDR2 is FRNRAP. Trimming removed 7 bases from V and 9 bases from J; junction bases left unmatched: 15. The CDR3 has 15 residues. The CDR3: CASAPGGFSQGIQYF. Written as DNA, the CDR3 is TGTGCTAGTGCTCCGGGGGGTTTCAGCCAAGGCATTCAGTACTTC. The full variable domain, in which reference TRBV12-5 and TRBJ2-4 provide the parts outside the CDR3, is DARVTQTPRHKVTEMGQEVTMRCQPILGHNTVFWYRQTMMQGLELLAYFRNRAPLDDSGMPKDRFSAEMPDATLATLKIQPSEPRDSAVYFCASAPGGFSQGIQYFGAGTRLSVL.